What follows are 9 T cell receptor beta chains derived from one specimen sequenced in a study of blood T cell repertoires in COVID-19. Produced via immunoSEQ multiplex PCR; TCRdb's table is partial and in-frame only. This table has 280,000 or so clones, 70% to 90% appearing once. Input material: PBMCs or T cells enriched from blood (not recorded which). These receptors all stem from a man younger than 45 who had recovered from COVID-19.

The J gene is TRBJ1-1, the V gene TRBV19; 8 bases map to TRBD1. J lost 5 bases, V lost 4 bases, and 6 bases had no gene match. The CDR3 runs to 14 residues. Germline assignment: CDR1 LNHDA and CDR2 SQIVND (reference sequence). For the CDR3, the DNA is TGTGCCAGTAGTACAGGGGGCTTGAGGACTGAAGCTTTCTTT. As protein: CASSTGGLRTEAFF. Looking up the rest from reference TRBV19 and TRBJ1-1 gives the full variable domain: DGGITQSPKYLFRKEGQNVTLSCEQNLNHDAMYWYRQDPGQGLRLIYYSQIVNDFQKGDIAEGYSVSREKKESFPLTVTSAQKNPTAFYLCASSTGGLRTEAFFGQGTRLTVV.

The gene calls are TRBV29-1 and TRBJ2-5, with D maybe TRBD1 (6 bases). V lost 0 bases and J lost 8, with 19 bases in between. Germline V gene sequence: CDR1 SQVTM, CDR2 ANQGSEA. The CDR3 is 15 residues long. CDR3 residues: CSVEDLGTSGGTQYF. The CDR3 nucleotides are TGCAGCGTTGAAGATCTTGGGACAAGTGGGGGAACCCAGTACTTC.

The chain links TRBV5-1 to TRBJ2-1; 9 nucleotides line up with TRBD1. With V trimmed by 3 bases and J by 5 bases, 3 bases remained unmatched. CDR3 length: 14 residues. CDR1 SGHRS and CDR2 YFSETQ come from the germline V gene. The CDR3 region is CASSSRTGDNEQFF. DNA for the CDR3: TGCGCCAGCAGCTCCCGGACAGGGGACAATGAGCAGTTCTTC.

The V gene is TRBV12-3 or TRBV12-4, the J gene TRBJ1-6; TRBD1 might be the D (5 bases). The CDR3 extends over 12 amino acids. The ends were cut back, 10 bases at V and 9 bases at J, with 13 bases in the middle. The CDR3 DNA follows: TGTGCCAATAGGCCCGGGGGTTCACCCCTCCACTTT. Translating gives CANRPGGSPLHF.

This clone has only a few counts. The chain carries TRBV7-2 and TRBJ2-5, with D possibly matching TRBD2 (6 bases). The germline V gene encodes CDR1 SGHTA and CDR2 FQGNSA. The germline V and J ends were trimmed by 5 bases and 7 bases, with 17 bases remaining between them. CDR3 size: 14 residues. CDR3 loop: CASSDTDVGLTQYF. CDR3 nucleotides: TGTGCCAGCAGCGATACGGACGTGGGACTGACCCAGTACTTC. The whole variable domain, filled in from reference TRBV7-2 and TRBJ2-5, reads GAGVSQSPSNKVTEKGKDVELRCDPISGHTALYWYRQSLGQGLEFLIYFQGNSAPDKSGLPSDRFSAERTGGSVSTLTIQRTQQEDSAVYLCASSDTDVGLTQYFGPGTRLLVL.

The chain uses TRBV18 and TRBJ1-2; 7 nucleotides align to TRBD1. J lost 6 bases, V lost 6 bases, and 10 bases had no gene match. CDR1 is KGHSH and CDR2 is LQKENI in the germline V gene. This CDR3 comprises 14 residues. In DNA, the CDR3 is TGTGCCAGCTCCCCGTTAAAAGACAGGGATGGCTACACCTTC. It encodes CASSPLKDRDGYTF.

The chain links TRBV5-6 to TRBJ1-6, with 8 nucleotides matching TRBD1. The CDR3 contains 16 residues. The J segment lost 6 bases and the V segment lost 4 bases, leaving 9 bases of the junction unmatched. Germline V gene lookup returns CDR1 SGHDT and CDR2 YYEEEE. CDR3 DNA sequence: TGTGCCAGCAGCATCGGACAGGGTGGACGTAATTCACCCCTCCACTTT. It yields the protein CASSIGQGGRNSPLHF.

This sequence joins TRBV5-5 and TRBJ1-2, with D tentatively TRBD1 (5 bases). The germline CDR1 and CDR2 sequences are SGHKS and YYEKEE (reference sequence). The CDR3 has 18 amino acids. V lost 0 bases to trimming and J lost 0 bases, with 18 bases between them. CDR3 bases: TGTGCCAGCAGCTTGGGGGTTGCAGGGCCTTTTACTAACTATGGCTACACCTTC. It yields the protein CASSLGVAGPFTNYGYTF.

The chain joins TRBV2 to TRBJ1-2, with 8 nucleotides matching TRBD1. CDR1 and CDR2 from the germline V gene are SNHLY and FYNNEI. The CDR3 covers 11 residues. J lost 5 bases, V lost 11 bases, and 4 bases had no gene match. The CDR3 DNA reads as TGTGCCGACGGACAGGGATATGGCTACACCTTC. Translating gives CADGQGYGYTF.